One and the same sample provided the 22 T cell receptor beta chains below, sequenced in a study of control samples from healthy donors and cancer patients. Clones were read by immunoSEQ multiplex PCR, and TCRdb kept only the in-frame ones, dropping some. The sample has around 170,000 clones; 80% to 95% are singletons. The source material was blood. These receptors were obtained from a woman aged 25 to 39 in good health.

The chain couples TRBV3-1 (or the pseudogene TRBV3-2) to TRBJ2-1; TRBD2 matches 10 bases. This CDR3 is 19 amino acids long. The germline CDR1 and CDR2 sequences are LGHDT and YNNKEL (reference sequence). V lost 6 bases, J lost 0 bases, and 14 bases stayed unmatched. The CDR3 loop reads CASSRRTSGYVSSYNEQFF. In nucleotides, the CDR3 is TGTGCCAGCAGTCGCAGGACTAGCGGCTACGTAAGCTCCTACAATGAGCAGTTCTTC.

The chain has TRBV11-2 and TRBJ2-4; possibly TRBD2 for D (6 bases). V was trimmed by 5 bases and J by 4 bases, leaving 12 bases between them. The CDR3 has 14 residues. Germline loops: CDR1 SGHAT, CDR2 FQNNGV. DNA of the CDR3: TGTGCCAGCAGCCCTTGGGCGGGGAAAAACATTCAGTACTTC. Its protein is CASSPWAGKNIQYF.

The CDR3 DNA follows: TGCAGCGTCAATCCGTGGGTGGCCATTAACACTGAAGCTTTCTTT. Protein: CSVNPWVAINTEAFF. The J gene is TRBJ1-1, the V gene TRBV29-1; D call uncertain. The CDR3 sequence is 15 residues long. Trimming removed 6 bases from V and 2 bases from J, with 19 bases in between. The germline V gene has CDR1 SQVTM and CDR2 ANQGSEA.

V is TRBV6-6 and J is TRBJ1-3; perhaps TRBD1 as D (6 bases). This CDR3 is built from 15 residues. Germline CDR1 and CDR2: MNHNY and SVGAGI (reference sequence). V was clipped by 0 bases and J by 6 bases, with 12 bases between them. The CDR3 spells CASSYSSRGENTIYF. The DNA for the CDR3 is TGTGCCAGCAGTTACTCTTCCAGGGGCGAAAACACCATATATTTT.

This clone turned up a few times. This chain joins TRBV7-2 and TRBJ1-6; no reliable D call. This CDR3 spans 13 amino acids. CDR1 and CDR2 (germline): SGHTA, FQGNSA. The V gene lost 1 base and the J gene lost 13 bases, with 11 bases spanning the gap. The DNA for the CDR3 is TGTGCCAGCAGCTTAGAAGACCTGTCTCCCCTCCACTTT. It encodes CASSLEDLSPLHF.

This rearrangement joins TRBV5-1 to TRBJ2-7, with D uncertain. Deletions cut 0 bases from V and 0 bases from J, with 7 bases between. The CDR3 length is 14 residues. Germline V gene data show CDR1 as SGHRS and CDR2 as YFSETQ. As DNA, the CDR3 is TGCGCCAGCAGCTTGGGACACAGCTCCTACGAGCAGTACTTC. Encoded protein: CASSLGHSSYEQYF.

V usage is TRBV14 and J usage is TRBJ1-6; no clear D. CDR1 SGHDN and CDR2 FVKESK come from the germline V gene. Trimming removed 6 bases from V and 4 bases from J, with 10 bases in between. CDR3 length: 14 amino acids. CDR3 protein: CASRTAYYNSPLHF. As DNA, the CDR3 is TGTGCCAGCAGAACCGCCTATTATAATTCACCCCTCCACTTT.

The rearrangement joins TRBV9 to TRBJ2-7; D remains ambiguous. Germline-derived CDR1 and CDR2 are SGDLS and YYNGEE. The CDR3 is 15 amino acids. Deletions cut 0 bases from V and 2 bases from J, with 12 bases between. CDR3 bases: TGTGCCAGCAGCGTAGACGGACGTAGAACCTACGAGCAGTACTTC. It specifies CASSVDGRRTYEQYF.

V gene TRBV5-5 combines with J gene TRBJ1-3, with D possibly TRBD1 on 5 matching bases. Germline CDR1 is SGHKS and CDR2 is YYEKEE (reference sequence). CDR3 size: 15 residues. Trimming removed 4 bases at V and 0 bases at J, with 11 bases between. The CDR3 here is CASSTQGNSGNTIYF. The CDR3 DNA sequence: TGTGCCAGCAGCACTCAGGGTAACTCTGGAAACACCATATATTTT. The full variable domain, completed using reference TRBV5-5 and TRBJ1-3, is DAGVTQSPTHLIKTRGQQVTLRCSPISGHKSVSWYQQVLGQGPQFIFQYYEKEERGRGNFPDRFSARQFPNYSSELNVNALLLGDSALYLCASSTQGNSGNTIYFGEGSWLTVV.

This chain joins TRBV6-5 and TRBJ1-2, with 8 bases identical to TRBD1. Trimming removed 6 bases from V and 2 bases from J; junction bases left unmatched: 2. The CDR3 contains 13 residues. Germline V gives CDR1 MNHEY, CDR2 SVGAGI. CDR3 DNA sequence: TGTGCCAGCAGCGACAGGGGAAACTATGGCTACACCTTC. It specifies CASSDRGNYGYTF.

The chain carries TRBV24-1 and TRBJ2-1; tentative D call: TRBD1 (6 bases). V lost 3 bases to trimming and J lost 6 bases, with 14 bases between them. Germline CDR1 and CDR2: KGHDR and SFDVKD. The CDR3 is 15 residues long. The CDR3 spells CATSDRQQGSNEQFF. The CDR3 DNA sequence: TGTGCCACCAGTGATAGGCAGCAGGGGTCCAATGAGCAGTTCTTC.

The CDR3 spells CASSVGGTGAAHGYTF. Written as DNA, the CDR3 is TGTGCCAGCAGCGTAGGGGGGACGGGGGCGGCCCATGGCTACACCTTC. V and J are TRBV9 and TRBJ1-2; D perhaps matches TRBD1 (6 bases). Germline values: CDR1 SGDLS, CDR2 YYNGEE. V lost 0 bases to trimming and J lost 6 bases, with 18 bases between them. CDR3 length: 16 residues.

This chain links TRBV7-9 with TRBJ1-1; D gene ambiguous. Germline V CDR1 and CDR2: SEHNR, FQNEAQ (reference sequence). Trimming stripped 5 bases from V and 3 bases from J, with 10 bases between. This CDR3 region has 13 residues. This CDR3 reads CASSGSADTEAFF. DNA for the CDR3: TGTGCCAGCAGCGGATCAGCAGACACTGAAGCTTTCTTT.

DNA for the CDR3: TGTGCCAGCAGTAATTGGGGCAGAACTAATGAAAAACTGTTTTTT. Translation: CASSNWGRTNEKLFF. This sequence joins TRBV28 and TRBJ1-4; tentative D call: TRBD1 (5 bases). The germline V gene encodes CDR1 MDHEN and CDR2 SYDVKM. The ends were cut back, 5 bases at V and 1 base at J, with 11 bases in the middle. The CDR3 covers 15 residues.

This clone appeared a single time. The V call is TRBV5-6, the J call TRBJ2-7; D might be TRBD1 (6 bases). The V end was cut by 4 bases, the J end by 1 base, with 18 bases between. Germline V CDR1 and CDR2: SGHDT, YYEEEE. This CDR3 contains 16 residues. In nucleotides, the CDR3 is TGTGCCAGCAGCCCGGGAACAGGGATCTGGTCCTACGAGCAGTACTTC. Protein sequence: CASSPGTGIWSYEQYF.

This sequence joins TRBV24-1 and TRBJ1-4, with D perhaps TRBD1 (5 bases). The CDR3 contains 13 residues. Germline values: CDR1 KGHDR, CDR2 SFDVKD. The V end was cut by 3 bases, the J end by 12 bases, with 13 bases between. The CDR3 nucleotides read TGTGCCACCAGTGATGGAAGGAGGGGTCAACTGTTTTTT. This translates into CATSDGRRGQLFF.

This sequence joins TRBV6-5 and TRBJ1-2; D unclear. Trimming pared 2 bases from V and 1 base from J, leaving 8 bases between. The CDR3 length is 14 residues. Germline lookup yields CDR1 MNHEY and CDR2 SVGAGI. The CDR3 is CASSYAGINYGYTF. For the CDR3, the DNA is TGTGCCAGCAGTTACGCGGGGATTAACTATGGCTACACCTTC.

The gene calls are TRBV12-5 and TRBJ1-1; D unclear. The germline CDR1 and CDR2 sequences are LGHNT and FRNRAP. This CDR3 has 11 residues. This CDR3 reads CADANDGEAFF. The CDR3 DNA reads TGTGCCGACGCGAATGACGGTGAAGCTTTCTTT. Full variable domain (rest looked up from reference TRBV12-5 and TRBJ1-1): DARVTQTPRHKVTEMGQEVTMRCQPILGHNTVFWYRQTMMQGLELLAYFRNRAPLDDSGMPKDRFSAEMPDATLATLKIQPSEPRDSAVYFCADANDGEAFFGQGTRLTVV.

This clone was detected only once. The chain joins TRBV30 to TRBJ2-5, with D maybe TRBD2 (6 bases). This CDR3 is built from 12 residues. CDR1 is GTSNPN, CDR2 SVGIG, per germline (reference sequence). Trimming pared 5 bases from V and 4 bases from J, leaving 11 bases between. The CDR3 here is CAWAKLAETQYF. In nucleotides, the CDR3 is TGTGCCTGGGCCAAACTAGCAGAGACCCAGTACTTC.

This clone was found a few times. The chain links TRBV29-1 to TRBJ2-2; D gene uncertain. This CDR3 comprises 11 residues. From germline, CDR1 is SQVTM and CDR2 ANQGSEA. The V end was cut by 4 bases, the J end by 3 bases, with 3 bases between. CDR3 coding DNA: TGCAGCGTTGCCTACACCGGGGAGCTGTTTTTT. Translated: CSVAYTGELFF.

CDR3 nucleotides: TGCGCCAGCAGTCGGGACTACCGAGACAGATCCTACAATGAGCAGTTCTTC. Protein sequence: CASSRDYRDRSYNEQFF. The rearrangement uses TRBV23-1 and TRBJ2-1, with TRBD2 identical over 7 bases. TRBV23-1 is sorted into the ORF group, with uncertain function. Trimming removed 4 bases from V and 1 base from J; junction bases left unmatched: 10. CDR3 length: 17 amino acids.

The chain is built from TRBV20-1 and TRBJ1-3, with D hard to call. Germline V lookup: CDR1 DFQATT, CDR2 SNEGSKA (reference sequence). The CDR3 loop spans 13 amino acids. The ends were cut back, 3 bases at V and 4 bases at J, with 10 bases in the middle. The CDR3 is CSASGPTGNTIYF. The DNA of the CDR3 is TGCAGTGCTAGTGGGCCCACGGGAAACACCATATATTTT.